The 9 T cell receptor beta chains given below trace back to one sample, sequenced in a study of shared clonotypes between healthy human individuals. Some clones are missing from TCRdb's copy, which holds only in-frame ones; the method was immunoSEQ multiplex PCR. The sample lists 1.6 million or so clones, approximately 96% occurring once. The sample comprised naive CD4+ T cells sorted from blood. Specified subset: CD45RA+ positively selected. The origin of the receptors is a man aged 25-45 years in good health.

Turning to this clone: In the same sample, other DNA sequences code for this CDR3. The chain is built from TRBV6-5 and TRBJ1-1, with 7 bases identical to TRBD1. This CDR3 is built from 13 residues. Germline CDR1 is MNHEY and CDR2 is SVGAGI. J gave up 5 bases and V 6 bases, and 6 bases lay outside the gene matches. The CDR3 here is CASSRQGRTEAFF. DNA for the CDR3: TGTGCCAGCAGCAGACAGGGCCGGACTGAAGCTTTCTTT.

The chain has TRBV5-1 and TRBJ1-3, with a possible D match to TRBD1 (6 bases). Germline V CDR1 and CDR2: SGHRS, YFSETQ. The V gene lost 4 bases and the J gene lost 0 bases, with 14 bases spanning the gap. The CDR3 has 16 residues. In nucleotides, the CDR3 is TGCGCCAGCAGCCATGACAGGCCCGACTCTGGAAACACCATATATTTT. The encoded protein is CASSHDRPDSGNTIYF.

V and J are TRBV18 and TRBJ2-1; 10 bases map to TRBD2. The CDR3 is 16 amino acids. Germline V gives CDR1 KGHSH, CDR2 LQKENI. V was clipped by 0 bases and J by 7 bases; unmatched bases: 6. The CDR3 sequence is CASSPPGIAGGNEQFF. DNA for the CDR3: TGTGCCAGCTCACCACCCGGCATAGCGGGAGGTAATGAGCAGTTCTTC.

This chain's CDR3 is CASSMTGHSSYEQYF. In DNA, the CDR3 is TGTGCCAGTAGTATGACTGGACATAGCTCCTACGAGCAGTACTTC. The gene calls are TRBV19 and TRBJ2-7; weak D call: TRBD1 (5 bases). CDR3 length: 15 residues. V lost 3 bases and J 0 bases, leaving 12 bases between the germline ends. The germline V gene encodes CDR1 LNHDA and CDR2 SQIVND (reference sequence).

The CDR3 spells CASSVEVSGRYEQYF. The CDR3 DNA is TGTGCCAGCAGCGTAGAGGTAAGCGGGAGGTACGAGCAGTACTTC. The rearrangement joins TRBV9 to TRBJ2-7; 9 bases are shared with TRBD2. This CDR3 contains 15 residues. CDR1 SGDLS and CDR2 YYNGEE come from the germline V gene. The trim removed 0 bases at V and 4 bases at J, leaving 5 bases unmatched.

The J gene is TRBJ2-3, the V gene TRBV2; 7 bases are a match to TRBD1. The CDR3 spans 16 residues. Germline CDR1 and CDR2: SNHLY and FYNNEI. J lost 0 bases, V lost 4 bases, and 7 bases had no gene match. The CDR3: CASSGYRGTSTDTQYF. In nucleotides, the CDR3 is TGTGCCAGCAGTGGGTACAGGGGAACTAGCACAGATACGCAGTATTTT.

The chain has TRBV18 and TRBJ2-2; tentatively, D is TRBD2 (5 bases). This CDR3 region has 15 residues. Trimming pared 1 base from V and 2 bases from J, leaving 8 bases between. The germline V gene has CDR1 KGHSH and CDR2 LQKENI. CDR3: CASSPQASNTGELFF. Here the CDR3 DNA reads TGTGCCAGCTCACCACAGGCTAGCAACACCGGGGAGCTGTTTTTT.

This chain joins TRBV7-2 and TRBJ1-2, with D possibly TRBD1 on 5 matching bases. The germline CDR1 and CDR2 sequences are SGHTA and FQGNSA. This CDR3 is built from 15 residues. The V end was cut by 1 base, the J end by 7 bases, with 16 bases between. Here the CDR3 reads CASSLEVPGPTGYTF. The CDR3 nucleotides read TGTGCCAGCAGCTTAGAAGTTCCAGGGCCGACTGGCTACACCTTC.

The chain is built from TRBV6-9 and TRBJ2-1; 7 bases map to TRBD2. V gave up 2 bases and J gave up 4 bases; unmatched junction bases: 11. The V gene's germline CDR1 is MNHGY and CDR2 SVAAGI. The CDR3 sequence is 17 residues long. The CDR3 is CASSYLSGGLGYNEQFF. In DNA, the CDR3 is TGTGCCAGCAGTTATCTGTCGGGAGGACTGGGATACAATGAGCAGTTCTTC.